This T cell receptor beta chain was identified in a study of T-cell memory formation after mild COVID-19. The overall study: Clusters of TCRs were largely donor specific.

Points from the study as a whole: Later expanders leaned CD4+, whereas clones that contracted between day 15 and 85 were balanced CD4/CD8. CD4+ contracting clones were found mainly in CM and EM, and CD8+ ones in EMRA.

V was cut by 0 bases and J by 2 bases, with 8 bases left in between. CDR1 and CDR2 from the germline V gene are SGHNT and YYREEE (reference sequence). The CDR3 covers 15 residues. Barcoded TCR alpha and TCR beta cDNA libraries with UMIs came from 5'RACE using constant-segment primers. TCRdb independently ran MiXCR on the 5' RACE reads; one entry per CDR3 protein. The table includes around 340,000 distinct CDR3 sequences, under 25% detected once. This clonotype has a handful of counts. Antigen unknown. The receptor was derived from an adult woman who had mild COVID-19 (a few samples of this study predate the infection). Cell type and time point are not known. Input material: PBMCs or a T cell subset sorted from them (not recorded which). This rearrangement joins TRBV5-4 to TRBJ2-2, with a weak D call TRBD2 (5 bases). The CDR3 protein is CASSLDGVNTGELFF. The CDR3 bases are TGTGCCAGCAGCTTGGACGGGGTTAACACCGGGGAGCTGTTTTTT.